This entry is about one T cell receptor (beta chain). These data originate in a study of blood T cell repertoires in COVID-19. Across the whole study: Acute-phase and convalescent COVID-19 samples originated in the United States, Italy and Spain. PBMCs, B-cell-depleted T cells, or T cells were the source of the cDNA or gDNA that made up the material.

Libraries were prepared by immunoSEQ multiplex PCR; TCRdb keeps only in-frame clonotypes and omits some of them. The profile shows approximately 160,000 clones, 84% of them singletons. This CDR3 is 15 amino acids long. V trimming: 5 bases; J trimming: 2 bases; junction bases outside the gene matches: 5. CDR1 and CDR2 (germline): SGHNT, YENEEA. J is TRBJ1-3 and V is TRBV11-3; 8 bases are a match to TRBD1. This clonotype was sampled from a man aged 18 to 30 with active or convalescent COVID-19. The sample taken for sequencing was peripheral blood. CDR3 nucleotides: TGTGCCAGCAGCCCCGGACAGGGTACTGGAAACACCATATATTTT. Protein sequence: CASSPGQGTGNTIYF.